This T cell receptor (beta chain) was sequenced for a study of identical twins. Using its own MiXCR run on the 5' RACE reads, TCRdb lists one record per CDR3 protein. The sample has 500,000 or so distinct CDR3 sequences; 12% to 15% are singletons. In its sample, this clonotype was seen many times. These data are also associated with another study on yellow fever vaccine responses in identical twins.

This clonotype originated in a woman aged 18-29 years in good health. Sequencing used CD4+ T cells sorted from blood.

The CDR3 nucleotides are TGTGCCAGCAAGCCAGGGGGCCGGTACGAGCAGTACTTC. This encodes CASKPGGRYEQYF. This rearrangement joins TRBV27 to TRBJ2-7; 8 bases match TRBD1. The CDR3 contains 13 residues. V trimming: 7 bases; J trimming: 4 bases; junction bases outside the gene matches: 6. Per the germline V gene, CDR1 is MNHEY and CDR2 is SMNVEV (reference sequence).